The TCR beta chain under discussion was sequenced for a study of response to subunit inactivated influenza vaccine. Notes on the study in general: T cells newly recruited by each seasonal influenza vaccination are few, the authors suggested.

Of note for this clonotype: Its antigen is not identified.

TCRdb fed the RT-PCR reads into MiXCR, producing one record per CDR3 protein. The sample lists some 640,000 distinct CDR3 sequences, more than 11% occurring once. Germline V lookup: CDR1 MNHEY, CDR2 SVGEGT. With V trimmed by 0 bases and J by 0 bases, 3 bases remained unmatched. This CDR3 has 16 residues. The sequence came from a man in his fifties who received an inactivated influenza vaccine. The input for sequencing was PBMCs from blood, taken 14 to 15 days before vaccination. The J gene is TRBJ2-7, the V gene TRBV6-2 or TRBV6-3, with 9 bases aligning to TRBD2. The CDR3 nucleotides are TGTGCCAGCAGTTACTCGACTAGCGGAAGCTCCTACGAGCAGTACTTC. It is translated as CASSYSTSGSSYEQYF.